The 24 T cell receptor beta chains reported below all come from one sample, sequenced in a study of identical twins. TCRdb re-called the 5' RACE reads with MiXCR, one entry per CDR3 protein. The table lists 450,000 or so distinct CDR3 sequences, roughly an eighth of them singletons. A further study also used this sample, focusing on yellow fever vaccine responses in identical twins.

Sequenced sample: CD4+ T cells sorted from blood. Receptors originate from a woman younger than 30 in good health.

The chain recombines TRBV7-9 with TRBJ2-1; 9 positions agree with TRBD1. The length of the CDR3 is 16 residues. Looked up from germline, CDR1 is SEHNR and CDR2 is FQNEAQ (reference sequence). Unmatched junction bases numbered 6, after V lost 5 bases and J lost 1 base. The CDR3, as DNA: TGTGCCAGCAGCGCGGGACAGGGAAGGTCCTACAATGAGCAGTTCTTC. This encodes CASSAGQGRSYNEQFF. The full variable domain, completed using reference TRBV7-9 and TRBJ2-1, is DTGVSQNPRHKITKRGQNVTFRCDPISEHNRLYWYRQTLGQGPEFLTYFQNEAQLEKSRLLSDRFSAERPKGSFSTLEIQRTEQGDSAMYLCASSAGQGRSYNEQFFGPGTRLTVL.

This clonotype came up a few times. This chain joins TRBV20-1 and TRBJ2-3; D not certain. The CDR3 contains 13 residues. Trimming removed 3 bases from V and 2 bases from J, with 9 bases in between. CDR1 and CDR2 from the germline V gene are DFQATT and SNEGSKA (reference sequence). CDR3 in amino acids: CSARRINTDTQYF. The CDR3 nucleotides are TGCAGTGCTAGGCGGATCAACACAGATACGCAGTATTTT.

This clonotype was observed a few times. This chain uses TRBV6-5 with TRBJ2-3; D unclear. Germline values: CDR1 MNHEY, CDR2 SVGAGI. The CDR3 has 16 amino acids. Trimming removed 0 bases at V and 1 base at J, with 11 bases between. This CDR3 is CASSYSIDFGTDTQYF. The CDR3 DNA follows: TGTGCCAGCAGTTACTCGATAGACTTTGGCACAGATACGCAGTATTTT.

V gene TRBV3-1 combines with J gene TRBJ2-3; D is uncertain. V dropped 1 base and J dropped 2 bases, with 10 bases sitting between them. This CDR3 comprises 15 residues. Germline CDR1 is LGHDT and CDR2 is YNNKEL (reference sequence). CDR3 in amino acids: CASSQVIGLTDTQYF. In nucleotides, the CDR3 is TGTGCCAGCAGCCAAGTTATAGGGCTCACAGATACGCAGTATTTT.

CDR3 nucleotide sequence: TGCGCCAGCAGCCCCGGACACGGACTAGATACGCAGTATTTT. It translates to CASSPGHGLDTQYF. The chain joins TRBV4-3 to TRBJ2-3, with D tentatively TRBD1 or TRBD2 (5 bases each). CDR3 size: 14 residues. The V gene's germline CDR1 is LGHNA and CDR2 YSLEER. Between the trimmed V and J ends, which lost 4 bases and 5 bases, there was a span of 13 bases.

This clonotype was counted a few times. The chain has TRBV3-1 and TRBJ2-7; no clear D gene. The ends were cut back, 1 base at V and 5 bases at J, with 9 bases in the middle. Germline values: CDR1 LGHDT, CDR2 YNNKEL (reference sequence). The CDR3 sequence is 13 residues long. DNA for the CDR3: TGTGCCAGCAGCCAAGGGGCGGTCAACGAGCAGTACTTC. Translating gives CASSQGAVNEQYF.

This clonotype has a handful of counts. The chain has TRBV30 and TRBJ2-4, with 7 nucleotides matching TRBD1. V lost 0 bases to trimming and J lost 6 bases; unmatched junction nucleotides: 5. This CDR3 is 14 amino acids long. Germline CDR1 is GTSNPN and CDR2 is SVGIG (reference sequence). Written as DNA, the CDR3 is TGTGCCTGGAGTGTAGTCAGGGGGAGAAACATTCAGTACTTC. Encoded protein: CAWSVVRGRNIQYF.

This clonotype was detected a few times. This chain links TRBV27 with TRBJ1-6; D may be TRBD1 (6 bases). V was trimmed by 6 bases and J by 8 bases, leaving 23 bases between them. This CDR3 has 17 amino acids. From germline, CDR1 is MNHEY and CDR2 SMNVEV (reference sequence). DNA of the CDR3: TGTGCCAGCAGCAGTAAGGACAGTCCCTGGGTGGATTCACCCCTCCACTTT. Translation: CASSSKDSPWVDSPLHF.

This clonotype has only a few counts. J is TRBJ2-3 and V is TRBV7-9; D is unclear. Germline values: CDR1 SEHNR, CDR2 FQNEAQ (reference sequence). This CDR3 is 15 amino acids long. The germline V and J ends were trimmed by 1 base and 2 bases, with 10 bases remaining between them. DNA of the CDR3: TGTGCCAGCAGCTTAGTGGTGGGGTCCACAGATACGCAGTATTTT. Amino acid sequence: CASSLVVGSTDTQYF.

The chain has TRBV5-5 and TRBJ2-7; the D gene could be TRBD1 or TRBD2 (5 bases each). This CDR3 is built from 13 residues. V was shortened by 4 bases and J by 6 bases, with 14 bases between the two germline ends. Germline lookup yields CDR1 SGHKS and CDR2 YYEKEE (reference sequence). CDR3 in DNA: TGTGCCAGCAGCCCGGGGCTCCTCTGCGAGCAGTACTTC. Amino acids: CASSPGLLCEQYF.

This clonotype came up many times. The gene calls are TRBV6-2 or TRBV6-3 and TRBJ2-3; D is unclear. The CDR3 length is 15 residues. Germline V gene lookup returns CDR1 MNHEY and CDR2 SVGEGT. Trimming removed 6 bases from V and 1 base from J, with 14 bases in between. CDR3 sequence reads: CASRDQIKGTDTQYF. Written as DNA, the CDR3 is TGTGCCAGCAGGGACCAGATCAAAGGCACAGATACGCAGTATTTT.

The genes are TRBV12-3 or TRBV12-4 and TRBJ1-1; 10 bases match TRBD1. The V gene end was trimmed by 8 bases and the J gene end by 4 bases; junction bases not matched to a gene: 7. The CDR3 sequence is 14 residues long. CDR3 sequence (DNA): TGTGCCAGCGGCGACAGGGGGCGTGCCACTGAAGCTTTCTTT. Its translation: CASGDRGRATEAFF.

This rearrangement joins TRBV2 to TRBJ2-3; TRBD2 aligns across 7 bases. J lost 3 bases, V lost 8 bases, and 14 bases had no gene match. The CDR3 covers 16 residues. Germline V lookup: CDR1 SNHLY, CDR2 FYNNEI. The CDR3 sequence: CASSADGGRSTDTQYF. The CDR3 nucleotides are TGTGCCAGCTCGGCCGATGGCGGGAGATCGACAGATACGCAGTATTTT.

This clonotype was seen more than once but under ten times. V usage is TRBV5-1 and J usage is TRBJ2-3; 8 nucleotides align to TRBD2. Per the germline V gene, CDR1 is SGHRS and CDR2 is YFSETQ. The CDR3 contains 15 residues. V shed 3 bases and J 4 bases; nucleotides not matched to a gene: 7. In DNA form, the CDR3 reads TGCGCCAGCAGCTGGAGCGGGGGTCAGCCAGATACGCAGTATTTT. As protein: CASSWSGGQPDTQYF.

This clonotype was seen only a few times. The V call is TRBV5-6, the J call TRBJ2-3; D unresolved. V lost 1 base and J 7 bases, leaving 7 bases between the germline ends. This CDR3 has 12 amino acids. CDR1 and CDR2 from the germline V gene are SGHDT and YYEEEE. CDR3 DNA: TGTGCCAGCAGCTTGTACGAGAATACGCAGTATTTT. Amino acids: CASSLYENTQYF.

This clonotype was observed at least ten times. J is TRBJ2-7 and V is TRBV5-1, with 7 bases that match TRBD1. Losses at the gene ends were 3 bases for V and 5 bases for J; bases not matched to a gene: 5. The CDR3 totals 13 residues. The germline CDR1 and CDR2 sequences are SGHRS and YFSETQ. This CDR3 is CASSSLTGNEQYF. Here the CDR3 DNA reads TGCGCCAGCAGCTCCTTGACAGGGAACGAGCAGTACTTC.

The V gene is TRBV5-1, the J gene TRBJ2-5; 9 bases are a match to TRBD1. Trimming cost V 3 bases and J 1 base; bases outside gene matches: 7. The V gene's germline CDR1 is SGHRS and CDR2 YFSETQ. CDR3 size: 16 residues. The CDR3 protein is CASSSTGGAFQETQYF. The CDR3 DNA reads TGCGCCAGCAGCTCAACAGGGGGCGCTTTCCAAGAGACCCAGTACTTC. The full variable domain, completed using reference TRBV5-1 and TRBJ2-5, is KAGVTQTPRYLIKTRGQQVTLSCSPISGHRSVSWYQQTPGQGLQFLFEYFSETQRNKGNFPGRFSGRQFSNSRSEMNVSTLELGDSALYLCASSSTGGAFQETQYFGPGTRLLVL.

This clonotype was seen a few times. The V gene is TRBV20-1, the J gene TRBJ1-1, with D tentatively TRBD1 (5 bases). The CDR3 runs 13 residues. The germline V gene has CDR1 DFQATT and CDR2 SNEGSKA (reference sequence). Trimming took off 1 base at V and 4 bases at J, with 10 bases between the two ends. CDR3 loop: CSARAPQGTEAFF. CDR3 nucleotide sequence: TGCAGTGCTAGAGCTCCTCAGGGCACTGAAGCTTTCTTT.

This clonotype was seen more than once but under ten times. V usage is TRBV6-5 and J usage is TRBJ2-1, with D possibly TRBD1 on 5 matching bases. Trimming stripped 0 bases from V and 9 bases from J, with 15 bases between. Germline CDR1 reads MNHEY; CDR2 reads SVGAGI. The CDR3 consists of 15 residues. CDR3 amino acids: CASSYSTGHRFEQFF. CDR3 sequence (DNA): TGTGCCAGCAGTTACTCGACCGGACATAGGTTTGAGCAGTTCTTC.

This clonotype was counted only a few times. V usage is TRBV20-1 and J usage is TRBJ2-2; D remains ambiguous. The germline V gene has CDR1 DFQATT and CDR2 SNEGSKA (reference sequence). The CDR3 length is 14 residues. Trimming took off 4 bases at V and 1 base at J, with 10 bases between the two ends. The CDR3 is CSATRPRNTGELFF. DNA for the CDR3: TGCAGTGCTACCCGACCGAGGAACACCGGGGAGCTGTTTTTT.

Only a few counts were recorded for this clonotype. This CDR3 is CASSPHAENSPLHF. The CDR3 DNA sequence: TGTGCCAGCAGCCCCCACGCAGAGAATTCACCCCTCCACTTT. The rearrangement joins TRBV9 to TRBJ1-6; the D is unclear. Per the germline V gene, CDR1 is SGDLS and CDR2 is YYNGEE. Trimming removed 4 bases from V and 7 bases from J, with 12 bases in between. The CDR3 is 14 residues long.

The V call is TRBV25-1, the J call TRBJ2-5; no clear D. Deletions cut 10 bases from V and 2 bases from J, with 17 bases between. CDR3 length: 14 amino acids. Germline V CDR1 and CDR2: MGHDK, SYGVNS. The CDR3 nucleotides read TGTGCCACCTCGATACTCGGAATTCAAGAGACCCAGTACTTC. This codes for CATSILGIQETQYF.

This clonotype appeared once. V and J are TRBV6-1 and TRBJ1-5; no definite D call. Germline V lookup: CDR1 MNHNS, CDR2 SASEGT. The CDR3 totals 14 residues. V lost 7 bases and J 2 bases, leaving 12 bases between the germline ends. The CDR3 DNA reads TGTGCCAGCACGCCGGCCTGGGGCAATCAGCCCCAGCATTTT. Translated: CASTPAWGNQPQHF.

This clonotype was seen ten or more times. The gene calls are TRBV6-1 and TRBJ2-7, with 7 positions matching TRBD1. The trim removed 5 bases at V and 1 base at J, leaving 14 bases unmatched. The CDR3 consists of 17 residues. Germline V gene lookup returns CDR1 MNHNS and CDR2 SASEGT. CDR3 protein: CASSRPTGARLSYEQYF. The CDR3 DNA reads TGTGCCAGCAGTCGCCCTACAGGGGCTAGACTTTCCTACGAGCAGTACTTC.